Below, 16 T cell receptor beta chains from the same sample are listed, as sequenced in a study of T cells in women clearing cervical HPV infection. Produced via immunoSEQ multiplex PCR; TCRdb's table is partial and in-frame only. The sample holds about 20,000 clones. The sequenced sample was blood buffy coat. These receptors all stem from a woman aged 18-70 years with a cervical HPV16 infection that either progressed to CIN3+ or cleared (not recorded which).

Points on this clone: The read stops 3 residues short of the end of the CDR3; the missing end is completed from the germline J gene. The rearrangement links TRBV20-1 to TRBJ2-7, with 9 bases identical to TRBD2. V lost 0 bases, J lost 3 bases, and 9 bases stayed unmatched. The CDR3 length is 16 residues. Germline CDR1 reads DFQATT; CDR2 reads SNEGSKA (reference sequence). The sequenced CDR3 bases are TGCAGTGCTAGAGATCGGGTAGCGGGAGCCCTCTACGAG. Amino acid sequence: CSARDRVAGALYE. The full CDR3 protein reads CSARDRVAGALYEQYF.

The sequenced part of the CDR3 DNA is TGCGCCAGCCATTTTAGGACAGGGTCTCTATCTGAA. Translating gives CASHFRTGSLSE. The full-length CDR3 reads as CASHFRTGSLSEAFF. The gene calls are TRBV5-1 and TRBJ1-1; TRBD1 matches at 8 bases. Coverage ceases 3 residues before the CDR3 finishes, and the germline J gene fills in the end. Germline V gives CDR1 SGHRS, CDR2 YFSETQ. The CDR3 totals 15 residues. Trimming at V came to 7 bases and at J to 6 bases, leaving 14 bases not matched to a gene.

The covered CDR3 bases are TGCGCCAGCAGCTTGGAGGGACACCGTAGCTCCTACGAG. It yields the protein CASSLEGHRSSYE. The CDR3 reads in full as CASSLEGHRSSYEQYF. V gene TRBV5-1 combines with J gene TRBJ2-7; a weak D match, TRBD1 (6 bases). The read stops 3 residues short of the end of the CDR3; the missing end is completed from the germline J gene. CDR3 length: 16 residues. Germline CDR1 is SGHRS and CDR2 is YFSETQ. Trimming pared 0 bases from V and 0 bases from J, leaving 13 bases between.

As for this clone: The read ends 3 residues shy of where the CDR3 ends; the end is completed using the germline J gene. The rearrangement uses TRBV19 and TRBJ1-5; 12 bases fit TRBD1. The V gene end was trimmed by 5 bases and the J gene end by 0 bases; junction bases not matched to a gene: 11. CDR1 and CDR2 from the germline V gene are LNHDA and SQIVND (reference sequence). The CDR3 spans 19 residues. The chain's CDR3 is CASSGGTGGEVYSNQPQHF. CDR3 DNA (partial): TGTGCCAGTAGTGGCGGGACAGGGGGCGAGGTCTATAGCAATCAGCCC.

The CDR3 bases that were read are TGCGCCAGCAGCTCCGGGACAGGGTCCTACGAG. Encoded protein: CASSSGTGSYE. The entire CDR3 reads CASSSGTGSYEQYF. The V gene is TRBV5-1, the J gene TRBJ2-7; TRBD1 matches at 9 bases. The read ends 3 residues before the CDR3 terminus; that terminus is restored from the germline J gene. The CDR3 spans 14 residues. CDR1 and CDR2 (germline): SGHRS, YFSETQ. V lost 3 bases and J lost 1; bases outside the gene matches: 2.

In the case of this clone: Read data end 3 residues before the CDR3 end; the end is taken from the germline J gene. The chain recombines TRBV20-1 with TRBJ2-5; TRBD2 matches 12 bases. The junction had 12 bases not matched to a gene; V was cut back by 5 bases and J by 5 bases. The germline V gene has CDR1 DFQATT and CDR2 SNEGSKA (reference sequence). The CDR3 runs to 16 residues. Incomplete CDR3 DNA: TGCAGTGCTGGGCCGGGGCTAGCGGGAGGGGGGGAGACC. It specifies CSAGPGLAGGGET. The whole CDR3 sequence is CSAGPGLAGGGETQYF.

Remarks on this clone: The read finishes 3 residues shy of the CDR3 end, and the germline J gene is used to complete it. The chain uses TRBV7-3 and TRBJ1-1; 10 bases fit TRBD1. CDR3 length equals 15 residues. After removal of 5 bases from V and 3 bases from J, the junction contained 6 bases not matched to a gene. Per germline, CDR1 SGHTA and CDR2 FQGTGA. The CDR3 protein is CASSPRQGADTEAFF. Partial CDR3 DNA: TGTGCCAGCAGCCCACGACAGGGGGCGGACACTGAA.

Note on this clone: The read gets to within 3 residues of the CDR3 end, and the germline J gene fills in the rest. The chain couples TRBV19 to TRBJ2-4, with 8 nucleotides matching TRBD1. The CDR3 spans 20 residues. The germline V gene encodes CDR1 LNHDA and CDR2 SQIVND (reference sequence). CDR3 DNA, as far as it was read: TGTGCCAGTTCTAATACTCGACAGGGGAGGATCCCCAGCGAAAGATATGGT. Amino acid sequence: CASSNTRQGRIPSERYG. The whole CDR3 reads CASSNTRQGRIPSERYGQYF.

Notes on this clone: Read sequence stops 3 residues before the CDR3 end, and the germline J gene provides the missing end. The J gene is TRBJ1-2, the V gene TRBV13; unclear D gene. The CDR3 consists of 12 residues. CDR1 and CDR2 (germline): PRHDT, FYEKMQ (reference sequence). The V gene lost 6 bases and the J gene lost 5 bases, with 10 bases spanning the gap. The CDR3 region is CASRYSRYGYTF. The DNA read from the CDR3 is TGTGCCAGCAGATATAGCCGGTATGGC.

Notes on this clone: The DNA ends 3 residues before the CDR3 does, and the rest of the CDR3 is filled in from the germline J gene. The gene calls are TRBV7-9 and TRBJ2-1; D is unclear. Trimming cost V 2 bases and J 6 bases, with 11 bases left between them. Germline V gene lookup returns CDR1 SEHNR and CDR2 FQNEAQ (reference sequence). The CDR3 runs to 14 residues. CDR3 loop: CASSLLVKFNEQFF. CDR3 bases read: TGTGCCAGCAGCTTACTAGTAAAATTCAATGAG.

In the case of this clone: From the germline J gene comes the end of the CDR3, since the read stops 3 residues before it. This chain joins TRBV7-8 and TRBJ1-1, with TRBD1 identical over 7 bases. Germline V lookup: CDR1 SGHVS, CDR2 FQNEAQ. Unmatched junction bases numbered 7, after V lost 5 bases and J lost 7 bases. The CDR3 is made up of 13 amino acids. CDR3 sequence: CASSPARTGEAFF. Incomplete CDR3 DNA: TGTGCCAGCAGCCCCGCCAGGACAGGTGAA.

CDR3 region: CASSIEGLSSGNTIYF. Incomplete CDR3 DNA: TGTGCCAGTAGTATAGAGGGACTAAGCTCTGGAAACACC. The rearrangement links TRBV19 to TRBJ1-3; TRBD1 might be the D (5 bases). Read sequence stops 3 residues before the CDR3 end, and the germline J gene provides the missing end. Germline lookup yields CDR1 LNHDA and CDR2 SQIVND (reference sequence). The CDR3 covers 16 residues. Trimming shortened V by 0 bases and J by 0 bases, and 9 bases separated the two germline ends.

The CDR3 DNA, read in part, is TGTGCCAGCAGTGAGTGGGACGGGGGGTATGATCAGCCC. Translation: CASSEWDGGYDQP. The CDR3 in full is CASSEWDGGYDQPQHF. The J gene is TRBJ1-5, the V gene TRBV6-1, with a possible D match to TRBD1 (5 bases). From the germline J gene comes the end of the CDR3, since the read stops 3 residues before it. V was pared by 3 bases and J by 5 bases, with 17 bases between. CDR1 and CDR2 (germline): MNHNS, SASEGT. This CDR3 contains 16 residues.

CDR3 bases read: TGTGCCAATAGGGGATGGAAGGGACTAGCGGGGCAAAGCTCCTACAATGAG. This encodes CANRGWKGLAGQSSYNE. The full CDR3 is CANRGWKGLAGQSSYNEQFF. The genes are TRBV19 and TRBJ2-1, with 13 bases aligning to TRBD2. Coverage ceases 3 residues before the CDR3 finishes, and the germline J gene fills in the end. CDR3 size: 20 residues. Losses at the gene ends were 10 bases for V and 0 bases for J; bases not matched to a gene: 18. The germline gives CDR1 LNHDA, CDR2 SQIVND (reference sequence). The entire variable domain, with the rest obtained from reference TRBV19 and TRBJ2-1, is as follows: DGGITQSPKYLFRKEGQNVTLSCEQNLNHDAMYWYRQDPGQGLRLIYYSQIVNDFQKGDIAEGYSVSREKKESFPLTVTSAQKNPTAFYLCANRGWKGLAGQSSYNEQFFGPGTRLTVL.

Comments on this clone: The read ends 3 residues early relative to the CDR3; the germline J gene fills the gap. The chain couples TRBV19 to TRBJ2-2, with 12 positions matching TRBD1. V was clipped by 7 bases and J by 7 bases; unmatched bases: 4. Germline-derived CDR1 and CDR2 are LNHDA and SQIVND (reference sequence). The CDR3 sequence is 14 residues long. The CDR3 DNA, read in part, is TGTGCCAGTACCGGGACAGGGGGCGTCGGGGAG. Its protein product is CASTGTGGVGE. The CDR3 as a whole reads CASTGTGGVGELFF.

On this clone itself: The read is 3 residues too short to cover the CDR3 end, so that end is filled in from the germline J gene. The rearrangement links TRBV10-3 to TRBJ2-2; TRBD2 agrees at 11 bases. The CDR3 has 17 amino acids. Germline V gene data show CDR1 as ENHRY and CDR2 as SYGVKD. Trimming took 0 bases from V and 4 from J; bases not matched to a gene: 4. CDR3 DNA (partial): TGTGCCATCAGTGAGTCGGCTAGCGGGAGGAGCACCGGGGAG. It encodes CAISESASGRSTGE. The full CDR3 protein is CAISESASGRSTGELFF.